This TCR beta chain is drawn from a study of T cells in Graves' hyperthyroidism and ophthalmopathy. Findings and limits, study-wide: Median prediction lead before ophthalmopathy onset was 6.5 months with the model.

Amplified TCR beta CDR3 regions came from RNA transcripts. The HTBI primer set drove a first-round RT-PCR of the TCR CDR3. TCRdb redid the calling of the multiplex PCR reads with MiXCR, one entry per CDR3 protein. The data show about 410,000 distinct CDR3 sequences, with approximately 15% seen just once and roughly 21% held by the top ten. A remark on this clonotype: Its antigen is unknown.

Uncontrolled infection, other autoimmune disease, pregnancy or lactation excluded patients. This clonotype was obtained from a woman in her 30s with Graves' ophthalmopathy. Sequencing was performed on blood.

The CDR3 loop is CASSLTRARRNTEAFF. CDR3 bases: TGTGCCAGCAGCTTAACGCGGGCTCGGAGGAACACTGAAGCTTTCTTT. The chain employs TRBV7-2 and TRBJ1-1, with no clear D. The CDR3 is 16 amino acids. V lost 2 bases and J lost 1, with 14 bases in between. The germline V gene encodes CDR1 SGHTA and CDR2 FQGNSA.